This T cell receptor (beta chain) appears in the sequencing data of a study of blood T cell repertoires in COVID-19 (dated by TCRdb to 2018 to 2021). Concerning the study at large: Collaborator samples came from the United States, Italy and Spain and covered acute and convalescent phases of COVID-19. HLA class I and class II types, where available, came from metadata supplied by the sample provider rather than from assay-based typing. Nearly every sample came with metadata listing a de-identified subject ID, COVID-19 status, age in years and sex. The prospective study material was composed of cDNA or gDNA derived from T cells, B-cell-depleted T cells, or PBMCs. Deeply sampled blood TCRbeta repertoires from subjects exposed to, actively infected with, or recovered from COVID-19 were included in the dataset. The repertoires were released in a freely available public database meant as a resource for research on the immune response to SARS-CoV-2. The samples were drawn from two sources: the first 160 participants of the ongoing ImmuneRACE study, and over 950 subjects contributed by 6 global collaborators.

This clone was seen only a few times. It has no known antigen specificity. No per-base quality is available; no much larger clone lies one base away. Each collaborating institution followed its own protocols to collect whole blood in K2EDTA tubes. For TCRbeta analysis, collaborators shipped samples in one of three forms: frozen whole blood, isolated PBMCs, or DNA extracted from either of those sample types. What the authors observed across the whole study: How much clinical and demographic metadata was included differed by source and by participant, and the metadata was provided uncurated.

TCRbeta CDR3 regions were amplified from genomic DNA using the immunoSEQ Assay, a bias-controlled multiplex PCR. Per the authors' processing: Within the assay, amplification of reference gene primers was used to estimate how many nucleated cells each sample contained. Sequence reads were collapsed and filtered to measure the absolute abundance of every unique TCRbeta CDR3 rearrangement. For each sample, productive Simpson clonality was calculated by taking the square root of Simpson's diversity index across productive rearrangements. Imported from immuneACCESS, the table was reduced by TCRdb to in-frame sequences with V and J called. These copies leave out some clones; in studies compared against another copy, an unresolved V gene accounts for under half, and the cause of the remainder is not known. That table gives V, J and clone size, and the DNA gave D and trimming. Present in this sample are tens of thousands of clones, around 90% of which were seen just once. The biggest ten clones account for approximately 8.9% of the sample.

Clipping removes 1 base from V and 5 bases from J, with 7 as the unmatched junction base count. From the cysteine through the phenylalanine, the CDR3 covers 15 amino acids. The only DNA kept is the CDR3, 45 bases in frame from the first base. CDR1 SGHNT and CDR2 YYREEE were looked up in the germline V gene (reference sequence). The receptor was derived from a woman of 80 years or more with active COVID-19. What was sequenced was peripheral blood. The sequence joins TRBV5-4 to TRBJ1-1; a stretch of 8 junction bases matches TRBD1. The CDR3 is CASSLSSGGTTEAFF. In nucleotides, the sequence is TGTGCCAGCAGCTTGTCTTCAGGGGGCACTACTGAAGCTTTCTTT.